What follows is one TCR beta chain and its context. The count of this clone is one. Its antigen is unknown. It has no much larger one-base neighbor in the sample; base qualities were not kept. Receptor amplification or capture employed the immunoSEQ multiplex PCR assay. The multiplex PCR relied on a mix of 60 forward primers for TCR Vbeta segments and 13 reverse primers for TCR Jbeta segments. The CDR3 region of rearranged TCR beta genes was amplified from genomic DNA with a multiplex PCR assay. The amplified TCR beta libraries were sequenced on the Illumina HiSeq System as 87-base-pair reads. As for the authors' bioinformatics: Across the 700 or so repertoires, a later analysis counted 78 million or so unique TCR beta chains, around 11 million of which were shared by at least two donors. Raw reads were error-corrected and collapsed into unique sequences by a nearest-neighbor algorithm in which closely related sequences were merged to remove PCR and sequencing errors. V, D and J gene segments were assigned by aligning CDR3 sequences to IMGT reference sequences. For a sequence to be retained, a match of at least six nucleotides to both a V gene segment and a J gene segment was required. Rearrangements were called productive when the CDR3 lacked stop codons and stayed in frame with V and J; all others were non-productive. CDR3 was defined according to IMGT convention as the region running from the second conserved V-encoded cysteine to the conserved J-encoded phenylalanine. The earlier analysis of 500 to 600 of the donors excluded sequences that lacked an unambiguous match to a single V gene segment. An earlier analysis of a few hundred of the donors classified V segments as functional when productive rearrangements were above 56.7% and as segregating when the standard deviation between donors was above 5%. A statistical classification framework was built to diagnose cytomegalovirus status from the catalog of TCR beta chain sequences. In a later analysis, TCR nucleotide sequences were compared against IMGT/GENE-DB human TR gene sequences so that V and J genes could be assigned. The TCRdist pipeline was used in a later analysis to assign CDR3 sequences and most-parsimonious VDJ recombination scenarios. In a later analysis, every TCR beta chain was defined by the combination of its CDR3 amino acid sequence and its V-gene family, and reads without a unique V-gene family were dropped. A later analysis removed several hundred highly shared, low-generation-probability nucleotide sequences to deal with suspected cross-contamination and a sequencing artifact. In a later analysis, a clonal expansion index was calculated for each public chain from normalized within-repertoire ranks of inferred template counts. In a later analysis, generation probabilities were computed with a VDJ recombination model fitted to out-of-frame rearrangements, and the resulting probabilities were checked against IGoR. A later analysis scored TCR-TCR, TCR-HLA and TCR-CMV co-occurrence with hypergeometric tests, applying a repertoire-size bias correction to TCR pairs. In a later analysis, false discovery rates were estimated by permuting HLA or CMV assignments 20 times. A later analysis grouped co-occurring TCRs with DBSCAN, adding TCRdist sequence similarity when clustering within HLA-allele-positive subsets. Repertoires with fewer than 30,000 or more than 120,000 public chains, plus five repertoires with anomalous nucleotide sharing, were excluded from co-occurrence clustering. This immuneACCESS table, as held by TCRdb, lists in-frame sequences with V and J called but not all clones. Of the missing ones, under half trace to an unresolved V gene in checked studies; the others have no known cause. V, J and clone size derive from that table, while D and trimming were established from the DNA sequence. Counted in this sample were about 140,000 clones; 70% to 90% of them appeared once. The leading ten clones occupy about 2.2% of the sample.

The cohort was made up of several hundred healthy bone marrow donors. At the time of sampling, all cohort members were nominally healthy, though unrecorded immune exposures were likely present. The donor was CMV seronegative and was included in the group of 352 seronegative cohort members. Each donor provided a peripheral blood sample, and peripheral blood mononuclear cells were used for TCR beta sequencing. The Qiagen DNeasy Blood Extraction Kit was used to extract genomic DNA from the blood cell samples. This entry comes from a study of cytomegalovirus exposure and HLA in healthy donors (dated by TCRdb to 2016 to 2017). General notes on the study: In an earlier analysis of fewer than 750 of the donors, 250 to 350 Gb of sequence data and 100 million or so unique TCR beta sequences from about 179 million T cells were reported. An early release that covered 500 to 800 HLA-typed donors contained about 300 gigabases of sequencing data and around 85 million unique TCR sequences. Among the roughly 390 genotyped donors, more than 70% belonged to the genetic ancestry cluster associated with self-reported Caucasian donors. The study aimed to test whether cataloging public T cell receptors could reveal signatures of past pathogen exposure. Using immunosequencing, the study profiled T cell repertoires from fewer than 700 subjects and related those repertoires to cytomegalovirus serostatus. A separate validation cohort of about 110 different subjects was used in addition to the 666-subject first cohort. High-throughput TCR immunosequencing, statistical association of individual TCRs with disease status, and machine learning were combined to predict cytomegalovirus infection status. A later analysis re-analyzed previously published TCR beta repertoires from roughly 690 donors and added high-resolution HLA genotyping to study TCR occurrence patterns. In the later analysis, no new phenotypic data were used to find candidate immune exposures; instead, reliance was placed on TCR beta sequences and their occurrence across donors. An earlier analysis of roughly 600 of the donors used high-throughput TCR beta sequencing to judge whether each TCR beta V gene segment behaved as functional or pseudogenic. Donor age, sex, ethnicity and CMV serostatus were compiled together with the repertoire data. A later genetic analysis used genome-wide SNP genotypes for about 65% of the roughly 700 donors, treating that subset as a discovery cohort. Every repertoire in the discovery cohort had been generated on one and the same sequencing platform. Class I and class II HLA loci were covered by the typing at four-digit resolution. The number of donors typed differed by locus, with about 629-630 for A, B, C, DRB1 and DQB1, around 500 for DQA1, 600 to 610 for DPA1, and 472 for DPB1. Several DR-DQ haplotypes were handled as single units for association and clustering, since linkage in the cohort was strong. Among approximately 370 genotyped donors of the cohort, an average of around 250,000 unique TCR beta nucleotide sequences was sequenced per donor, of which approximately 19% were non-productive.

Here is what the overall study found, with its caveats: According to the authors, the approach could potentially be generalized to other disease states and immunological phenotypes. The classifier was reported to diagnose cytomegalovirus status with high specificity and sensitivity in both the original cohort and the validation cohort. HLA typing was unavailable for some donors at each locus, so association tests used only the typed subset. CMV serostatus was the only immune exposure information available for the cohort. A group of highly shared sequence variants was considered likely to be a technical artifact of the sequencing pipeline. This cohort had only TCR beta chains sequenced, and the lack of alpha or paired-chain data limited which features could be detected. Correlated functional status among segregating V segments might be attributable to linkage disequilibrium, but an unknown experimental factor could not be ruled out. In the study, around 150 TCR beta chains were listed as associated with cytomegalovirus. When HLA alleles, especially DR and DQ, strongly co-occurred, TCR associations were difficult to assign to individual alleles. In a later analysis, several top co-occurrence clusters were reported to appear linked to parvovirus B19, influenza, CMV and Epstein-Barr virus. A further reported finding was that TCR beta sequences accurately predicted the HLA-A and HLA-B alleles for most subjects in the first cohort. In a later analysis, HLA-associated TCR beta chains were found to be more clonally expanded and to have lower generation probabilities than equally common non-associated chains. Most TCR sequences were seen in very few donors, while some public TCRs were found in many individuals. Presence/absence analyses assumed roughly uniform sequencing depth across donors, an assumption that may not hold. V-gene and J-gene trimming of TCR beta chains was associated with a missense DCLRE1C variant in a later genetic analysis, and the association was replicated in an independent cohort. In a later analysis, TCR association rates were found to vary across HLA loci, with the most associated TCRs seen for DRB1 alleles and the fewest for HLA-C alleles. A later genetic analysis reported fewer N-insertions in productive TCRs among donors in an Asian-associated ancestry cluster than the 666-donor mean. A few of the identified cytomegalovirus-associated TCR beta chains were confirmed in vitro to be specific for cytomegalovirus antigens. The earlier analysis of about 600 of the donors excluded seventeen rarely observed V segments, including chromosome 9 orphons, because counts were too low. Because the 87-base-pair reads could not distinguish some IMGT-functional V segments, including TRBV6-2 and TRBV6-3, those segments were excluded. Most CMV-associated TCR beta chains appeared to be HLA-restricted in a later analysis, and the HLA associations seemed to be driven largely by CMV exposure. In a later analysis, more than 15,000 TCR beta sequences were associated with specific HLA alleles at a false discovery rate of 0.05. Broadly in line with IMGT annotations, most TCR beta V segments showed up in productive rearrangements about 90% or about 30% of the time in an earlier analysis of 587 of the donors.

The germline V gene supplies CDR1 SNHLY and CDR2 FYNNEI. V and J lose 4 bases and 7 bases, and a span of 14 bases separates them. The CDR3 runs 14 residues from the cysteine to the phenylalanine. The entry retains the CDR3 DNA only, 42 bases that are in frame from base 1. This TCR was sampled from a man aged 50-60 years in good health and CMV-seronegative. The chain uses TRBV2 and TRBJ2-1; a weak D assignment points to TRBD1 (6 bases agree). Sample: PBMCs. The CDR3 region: CASSVRTVGNEQFF. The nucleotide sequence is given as TGTGCCAGCAGTGTACGGACAGTGGGGAATGAGCAGTTCTTC.